A single count supports the clone carrying this T cell receptor beta chain. The target antigen is unknown. Measured with immunoSEQ multiplex PCR; TCRdb has only the in-frame clones, and not every one. Among 130,000 or so clones, 94% were seen once, and the ten largest hold approximately 6.3%. The CDR3 length is 15 residues. V was clipped by 7 bases and J by 5 bases, with 19 bases between them. Germline CDR1 is MNHEY and CDR2 is SMNVEV (reference sequence). These data are taken from a study of T cell responses to AZD1222 COVID-19 vaccine. Study findings and constraints: Donors were chiefly white British, with a greater number of females, and clonal diversity was perhaps underestimated.

This chain uses TRBV27 with TRBJ2-3; a possible D gene is TRBD1 (6 bases). The receptor comes from an adult in good health. The source material was peripheral blood, sampled on day 0 of AZD1222 vaccination. CDR3 bases: TGTGCCAGCAAACGACAGGATGGGGTTGGAGATACGCAGTATTTT. This gives the protein CASKRQDGVGDTQYF.